What follows are 5 T cell receptor beta chains derived from one specimen sequenced in a study of cytomegalovirus exposure and HLA in healthy donors. The PCR used 60 Vbeta and 13 Jbeta primers. This table comes from immunoSEQ multiplex PCR, and its TCRdb copy is limited to in-frame clones, with some not included. Recorded for this sample: 200,000 or so clones. The sequencing input was PBMCs. The receptors were gathered from a boy aged 10-17 years in good health and CMV-seronegative.

This chain links TRBV23-1 with TRBJ1-1; 7 nucleotides match TRBD1. TRBV23-1 is known as an ORF, though its function is uncertain. V was clipped by 4 bases and J by 3 bases; unmatched bases: 5. CDR3 length: 14 residues. The CDR3 loop reads CASSRTTGDTEAFF. CDR3 in DNA: TGCGCCAGCAGTCGGACCACAGGGGACACTGAAGCTTTCTTT.

The chain recombines TRBV28 with TRBJ1-6, with 12 bases that match TRBD1. The J segment lost 9 bases and the V segment lost 3 bases, leaving 3 bases of the junction unmatched. The CDR3 is 15 amino acids. Per germline, CDR1 MDHEN and CDR2 SYDVKM. The CDR3 bases are TGTGCCAGCAGTTTGAGGGACAGGGGGCGTTCACCCCTCCACTTT. Its translation is CASSLRDRGRSPLHF.

This chain connects TRBV7-2 to TRBJ2-2; weak D call: TRBD1 (6 bases). The CDR3 runs 14 residues. Trimming removed 8 bases from V and 1 base from J, with 11 bases in between. From germline, CDR1 is SGHTA and CDR2 FQGNSA. CDR3 protein: CASQGGVNTGELFF. In DNA form, the CDR3 reads TGTGCCAGCCAAGGGGGAGTGAACACCGGGGAGCTGTTTTTT.

The V gene is TRBV6-5, the J gene TRBJ1-1; D possibly corresponds to TRBD1 (5 bases). Trimming took off 2 bases at V and 3 bases at J, with 13 bases between the two ends. The CDR3 covers 15 residues. Germline CDR1 reads MNHEY; CDR2 reads SVGAGI. The CDR3 DNA reads TGTGCCAGCAGTTACAAGGCAGGGTTGGACACTGAAGCTTTCTTT. It is translated as CASSYKAGLDTEAFF.

J is TRBJ1-1 and V is TRBV7-2, with D possibly matching TRBD1 (5 bases). Germline CDR1 SGHTA, CDR2 FQGNSA. The CDR3 runs to 15 residues. Trimming pared 4 bases from V and 1 base from J, leaving 13 bases between. In nucleotides, the CDR3 is TGTGCCAGCAGCTCTCCCGACAGCTGGAACACTGAAGCTTTCTTT. Translating gives CASSSPDSWNTEAFF.